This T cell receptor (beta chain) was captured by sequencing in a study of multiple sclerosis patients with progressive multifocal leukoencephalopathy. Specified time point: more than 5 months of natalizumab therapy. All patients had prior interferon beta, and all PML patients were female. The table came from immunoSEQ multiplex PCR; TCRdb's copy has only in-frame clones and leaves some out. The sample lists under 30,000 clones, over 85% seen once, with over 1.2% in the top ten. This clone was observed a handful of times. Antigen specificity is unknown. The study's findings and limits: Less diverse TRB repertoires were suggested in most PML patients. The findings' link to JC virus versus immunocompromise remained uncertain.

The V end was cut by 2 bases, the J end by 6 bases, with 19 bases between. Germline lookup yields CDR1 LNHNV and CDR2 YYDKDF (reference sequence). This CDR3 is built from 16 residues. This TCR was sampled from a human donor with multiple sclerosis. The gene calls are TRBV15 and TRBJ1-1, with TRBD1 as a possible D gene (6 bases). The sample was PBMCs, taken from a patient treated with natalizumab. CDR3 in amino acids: CATSRSGGGVEAEAFF. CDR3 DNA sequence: TGTGCCACCAGCAGATCCGGAGGGGGGGTCGAGGCTGAAGCTTTCTTT.